This T cell receptor beta chain was recorded in a study of response to subunit inactivated influenza vaccine. Study results and limitations: The authors proposed limited new T cell recruitment per seasonal influenza vaccination.

TCRdb re-called the RT-PCR reads through MiXCR, storing one row per CDR3 protein. The data show over 750,000 distinct CDR3 sequences, with roughly 20% seen just once and roughly a tenth held by the top ten. Remarks on this clonotype: What it binds is unknown.

The specimen was PBMCs from blood, collected around 5 days after vaccination. The source is a man between 50 and 59 years old who received an inactivated influenza vaccine.

CDR3 DNA: TGTGCCAGCAGTGAAGAGAGGACCCTTAAGACGGGAGCTTTCTTT. It is translated as CASSEERTLKTGAFF. The chain uses TRBV6-1 and TRBJ1-1, with D unclear. The CDR3 is 15 amino acids. Germline V gene sequence: CDR1 MNHNS, CDR2 SASEGT. The V end was cut by 1 base, the J end by 10 bases, with 19 bases between.